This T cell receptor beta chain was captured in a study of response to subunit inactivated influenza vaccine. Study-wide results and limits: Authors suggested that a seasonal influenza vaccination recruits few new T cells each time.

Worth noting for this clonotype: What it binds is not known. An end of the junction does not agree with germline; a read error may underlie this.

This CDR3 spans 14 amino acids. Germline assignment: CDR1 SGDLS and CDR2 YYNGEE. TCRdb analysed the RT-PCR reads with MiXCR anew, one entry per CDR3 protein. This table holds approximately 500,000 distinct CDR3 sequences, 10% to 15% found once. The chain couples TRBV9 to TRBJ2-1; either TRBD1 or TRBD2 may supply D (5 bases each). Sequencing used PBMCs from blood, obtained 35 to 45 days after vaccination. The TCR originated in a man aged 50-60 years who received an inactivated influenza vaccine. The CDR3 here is CSSTPTGTANEQFF. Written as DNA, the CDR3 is TGTTCCAGCACCCCGACCGGGACGGCAAACGAGCAGTTCTTC.